This entry is about one T cell receptor (beta chain). This entry comes from a study of cytomegalovirus exposure and HLA in healthy donors. PCR involved 60 Vbeta and 13 Jbeta primers. TCRdb keeps only in-frame clones here, not all; method: immunoSEQ multiplex PCR. Of 130,000 or so clones listed, approximately 8.7% are singletons. V was cut by 0 bases and J by 2 bases, with 11 bases left in between. Per germline, CDR1 SGHRS and CDR2 YFSETQ. The CDR3 is 15 amino acids. The clonotype was recovered from a man in his forties in good health and CMV-seronegative. The chain uses TRBV5-1 and TRBJ1-2, with D tentatively TRBD1 (6 bases). The source material was PBMCs. The CDR3 region is CASSLGGGANYGYTF. CDR3 DNA sequence: TGCGCCAGCAGCTTGGGCGGGGGGGCCAACTATGGCTACACCTTC.